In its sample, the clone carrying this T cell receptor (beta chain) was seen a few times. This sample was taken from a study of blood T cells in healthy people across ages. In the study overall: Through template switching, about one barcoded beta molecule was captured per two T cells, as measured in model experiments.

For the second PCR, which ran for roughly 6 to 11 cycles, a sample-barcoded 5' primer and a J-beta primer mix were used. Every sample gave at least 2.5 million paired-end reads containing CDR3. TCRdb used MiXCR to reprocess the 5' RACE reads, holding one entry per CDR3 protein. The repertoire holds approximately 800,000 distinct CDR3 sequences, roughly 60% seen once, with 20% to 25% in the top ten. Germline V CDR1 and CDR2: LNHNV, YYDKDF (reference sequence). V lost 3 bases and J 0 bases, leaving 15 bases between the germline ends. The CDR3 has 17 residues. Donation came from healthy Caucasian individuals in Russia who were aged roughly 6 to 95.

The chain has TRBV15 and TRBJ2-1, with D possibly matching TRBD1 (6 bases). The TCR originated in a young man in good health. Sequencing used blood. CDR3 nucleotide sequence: TGTGCCACCAGCAGCTTTACAGGGCTGAGCTCCTACAATGAGCAGTTCTTC. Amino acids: CATSSFTGLSSYNEQFF.